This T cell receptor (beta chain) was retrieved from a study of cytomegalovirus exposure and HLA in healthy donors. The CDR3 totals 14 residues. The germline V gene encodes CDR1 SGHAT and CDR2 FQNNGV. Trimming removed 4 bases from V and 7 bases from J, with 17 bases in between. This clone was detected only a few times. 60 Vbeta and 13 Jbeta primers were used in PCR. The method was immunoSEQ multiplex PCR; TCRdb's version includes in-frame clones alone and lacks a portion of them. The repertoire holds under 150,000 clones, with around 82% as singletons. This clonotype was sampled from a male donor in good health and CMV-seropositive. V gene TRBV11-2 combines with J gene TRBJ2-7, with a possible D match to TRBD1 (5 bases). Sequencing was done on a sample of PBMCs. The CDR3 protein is CASSYDSRLGEQYF. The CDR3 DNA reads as TGTGCCAGCAGCTACGACAGCCGCCTAGGGGAGCAGTACTTC.